The clone carrying this T cell receptor beta chain was recorded many times. What it binds is not known. This sample was included in a study of T cell repertoires in cytomegalovirus infection. About the research overall: Evidence of both CMV infection and a matching HLA type came from public TCR beta signatures. Whole-study results and caveats: Carriage of CMV together with the relevant HLA was identifiable through cumulative public TCR beta family frequency.

TCRdb re-analysed the reads in MiXCR, keeping a single row per CDR3 protein. The sample contains under 350,000 distinct CDR3 sequences, 9% to 9.5% of which appear only once. This CDR3 has 12 amino acids. The V gene lost 6 bases and the J gene lost 1 base, with 7 bases spanning the gap. Looked up from germline, CDR1 is MNHNS and CDR2 is SASEGT. The sequence was collected from a human donor in good health (CMV status not recorded). Some clones in this sample may be carry-over from other donors' samples. Input material: PBMCs. The chain has TRBV6-1 and TRBJ2-7; perhaps TRBD1 as D (6 bases). In nucleotides, the CDR3 is TGTGCCAGCAGAGGGGGTTCCTACGAGCAGTACTTC. It codes for CASRGGSYEQYF.